This T cell receptor beta chain was profiled in a study of blood T cell repertoires in COVID-19. On the study more broadly: Collection of acute and convalescent COVID-19 samples took place in the United States, Italy and Spain. PBMCs, B-cell-depleted T cells, or T cells were the source of the cDNA or gDNA that made up the material.

The ends lost 4 bases at V and 3 bases at J; junction bases unmatched: 3. This CDR3 is 15 amino acids long. Germline CDR1 is KGHDR and CDR2 is SFDVKD. Original processing notes: Reference gene primer amplification gave nucleated cell count estimates. Sequencing was performed with immunoSEQ multiplex PCR; in TCRdb, only in-frame clones are kept and a portion is missing. D and trimming were read from the DNA, whereas the V and J calls and clone size are those reported in that table. The sample gives approximately 300,000 clones, roughly 86% of which show up once; under 2% is in the top ten. The table lists this clone with a few counts.

This TCR was sampled from a woman between 50 and 59 years old with acute or convalescent COVID-19. The sequenced material came from peripheral blood. The chain couples TRBV24-1 to TRBJ1-3, with 9 bases aligning to TRBD1. The CDR3 protein is CATSDGTGSGNTIYF. CDR3 DNA: TGTGCCACCAGTGACGGGACAGGGAGTGGAAACACCATATATTTT.